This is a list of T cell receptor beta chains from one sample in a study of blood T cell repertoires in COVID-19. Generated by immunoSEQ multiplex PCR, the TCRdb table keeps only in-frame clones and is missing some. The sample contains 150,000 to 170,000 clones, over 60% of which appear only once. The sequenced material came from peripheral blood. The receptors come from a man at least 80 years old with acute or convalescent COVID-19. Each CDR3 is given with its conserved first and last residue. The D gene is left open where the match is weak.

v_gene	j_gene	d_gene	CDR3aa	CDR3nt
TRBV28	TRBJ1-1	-	CASSFTRTANTEAFF	TGTGCCAGCAGTTTCACCAGGACAGCGAACACTGAAGCTTTCTTT
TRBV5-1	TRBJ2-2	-	CASSFQQGSGELFF	TGCGCCAGCAGCTTTCAGCAGGGATCCGGGGAGCTGTTTTTT
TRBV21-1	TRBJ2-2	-	CASSRRNTGELFF	TGTGCCAGCAGCAGGAGGAACACCGGGGAGCTGTTTTTT
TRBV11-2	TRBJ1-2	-	CASSLAAGHNYGYTF	TGTGCCAGCAGCTTAGCGGCAGGGCATAACTATGGCTACACCTTC
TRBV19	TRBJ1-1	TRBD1	CASSWTGARGTEAFF	TGTGCCAGTAGTTGGACAGGAGCCCGTGGCACTGAAGCTTTCTTT
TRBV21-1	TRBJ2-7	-	CASSKGLSGGEQYF	TGTGCCAGCAGCAAGGGACTTTCAGGGGGCGAGCAGTACTTC
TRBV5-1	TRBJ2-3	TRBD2	CASSLWGGSDTQYF	TGCGCCAGCAGCTTGTGGGGAGGGTCAGATACGCAGTATTTT
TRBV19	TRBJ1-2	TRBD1	CASSLPDRGPHYGYTF	TGTGCCAGTAGTCTCCCGGACAGGGGGCCTCACTATGGCTACACCTTC
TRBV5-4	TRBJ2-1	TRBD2	CASSPSGGNNNEQFF	TGTGCCAGCAGCCCTAGCGGGGGAAATAACAATGAGCAGTTCTTC
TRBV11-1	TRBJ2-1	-	CASSFTGIYEQFF	TGTGCCAGCAGCTTTACAGGGATATATGAGCAGTTCTTC
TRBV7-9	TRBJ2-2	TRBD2	CASSLALQGAGHGELFF	TGTGCCAGCAGCCTTGCGCTCCAGGGAGCGGGGCACGGGGAGCTGTTTTTT
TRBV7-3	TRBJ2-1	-	CASSGGTRSSYNEQFF	TGTGCCAGCAGCGGGGGCACGCGAAGCTCCTACAATGAGCAGTTCTTC
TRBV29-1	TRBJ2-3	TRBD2	CSVAGVTDTQYF	TGCAGCGTAGCGGGGGTGACAGATACGCAGTATTTT